Following are 8 T cell receptor beta chains from one sample sequenced in a study of cytomegalovirus exposure and HLA in healthy donors. 60 Vbeta and 13 Jbeta primers were used in PCR. Here immunoSEQ multiplex PCR was the method, and the copy in TCRdb shows in-frame clones only, minus some. In the table there are about 230,000 clones, around four fifths of which are singletons. The sample comprised PBMCs. The receptors come from a boy younger than 18 in good health and CMV-seronegative.

The chain employs TRBV11-3 and TRBJ2-3, with D unresolved. The germline V gene encodes CDR1 SGHNT and CDR2 YENEEA. The CDR3 has 11 amino acids. Trimming removed 7 bases from V and 8 bases from J, with 10 bases in between. DNA for the CDR3: TGTGCCAGCAAGTTGACTGTTACGCAGTATTTT. Translation: CASKLTVTQYF.

The chain is built from TRBV7-9 and TRBJ2-7, with D uncertain. V lost 5 bases and J 5 bases, leaving 16 bases between the germline ends. CDR3 length: 14 residues. Looked up from germline, CDR1 is SEHNR and CDR2 is FQNEAQ (reference sequence). DNA for the CDR3: TGTGCCAGCAGCCAGGATTCCCTTACTCACGAGCAGTACTTC. It encodes CASSQDSLTHEQYF.

V is TRBV29-1 and J is TRBJ2-1; D possibly corresponds to TRBD1 (7 bases). Germline V gene data show CDR1 as SQVTM and CDR2 as ANQGSEA. This CDR3 contains 15 residues. Trimming pared 6 bases from V and 5 bases from J, leaving 20 bases between. The CDR3 sequence is CSVRSRDRADNEQFF. The CDR3 bases are TGCAGCGTGCGTTCGCGGGACAGAGCGGACAATGAGCAGTTCTTC.

The chain recombines TRBV19 with TRBJ1-1; D gene uncertain. Germline lookup yields CDR1 LNHDA and CDR2 SQIVND (reference sequence). Trimming stripped 8 bases from V and 3 bases from J, with 10 bases between. The length of the CDR3 is 12 residues. The CDR3 DNA follows: TGTGCCAGTCGCCGGGGTGACACTGAAGCTTTCTTT. It is translated as CASRRGDTEAFF.

In this sample, this clone turned up a few times. The V gene is TRBV30, the J gene TRBJ2-3, with D possibly being TRBD2 (6 bases). Looked up from germline, CDR1 is GTSNPN and CDR2 is SVGIG (reference sequence). Trimming took 1 base from V and 5 from J, leaving 13 bases between them. The CDR3 is 14 residues long. The DNA of the CDR3 is TGTGCCTGGAGTGCCCAGGGAGGAGGAGATACGCAGTATTTT. Residues: CAWSAQGGGDTQYF.

CDR3 loop: CASSQGLAGDNEQFF. In DNA form, the CDR3 reads TGTGCCAGTAGTCAGGGACTAGCGGGAGACAATGAGCAGTTCTTC. The gene calls are TRBV19 and TRBJ2-1, with 14 bases lining up with TRBD2. Germline CDR1 reads LNHDA; CDR2 reads SQIVND (reference sequence). After removal of 5 bases from V and 5 bases from J, the junction contained 2 bases not matched to a gene. This CDR3 is built from 15 residues.

V gene TRBV11-2 combines with J gene TRBJ2-5; 9 bases fit TRBD1. The CDR3 has 14 residues. CDR1 is SGHAT and CDR2 is FQNNGV in the germline V gene. V gave up 2 bases and J gave up 5 bases; unmatched junction bases: 3. CDR3 sequence reads: CASSLMTGGETQYF. Here the CDR3 DNA reads TGTGCCAGCAGCTTAATGACAGGGGGGGAGACCCAGTACTTC.

The chain uses TRBV7-8 and TRBJ1-5; no firm D call. V was cut by 6 bases and J by 0 bases, with 9 bases left in between. Germline lookup yields CDR1 SGHVS and CDR2 FQNEAQ. This CDR3 comprises 14 residues. For the CDR3, the DNA is TGTGCCAGCAGTACGACAAATAGCAATCAGCCCCAGCATTTT. Translating it yields CASSTTNSNQPQHF.